This T cell receptor beta chain is from a study of T-cell reconstitution after alpha-beta-depleted transplantation in children listed by TCRdb under 2016. For context, the study as a whole: The study quantitatively tracked T-cell immune reconstitution after TCRalphabeta/CD19-depleted allogeneic hematopoietic cell transplantation in children using TCR repertoire profiling. What the study reported, not specific to this receptor: In some patients, the high TCRbeta diversity seen at day 60 was put down to recipient T cells and intrathymic progenitors that had survived conditioning. Hyperexpanded clone frequencies declined over subsequent months; after one year, T-cell counts and TCRbeta diversity were mostly attributed to newly produced T cells. Apparently early alphabetaT-cell count recovery about two months after transplant reportedly relied on only several hundred rapidly expanded clones derived from non-depleted graft cells.

This specimen's treatment or condition label, per the study, means: allogeneic hematopoietic cell transplantation with graft depleted of TCRalphabeta T cells and CD19 B cells. Transplant recipients were children who received TCRalphabeta/CD19-depleted allogeneic hematopoietic cell grafts. This clonotype was seen more than once but under ten times. This receptor's antigen is unknown. Nothing much larger sits one base from this clone, and base qualities are not available. The CDR3 covers 12 residues, taking in both the cysteine and the phenylalanine. Of all the DNA, just the CDR3 is kept, 36 bases in frame from base 1. CDR1 MNHNY and CDR2 SVGAGI were looked up in the germline V gene (reference sequence). Deletion took 5 bases off V and 4 bases off J, with a span of 6 bases between the germline ends. Library preparation was by PCR. The instrument given in TCRdb is Illumina HiSeq 2500. TCR library preparation used molecular barcoding, with unique molecular identifiers applied to normalize quantification of the TCRbeta repertoire. TCRdb reran the public reads through fastp at Q25 and MiXCR, keeping productive beta chains. Rows with a matching CDR3 protein are joined into one entry that keeps the most common DNA and genes. The sample table records about 900,000 distinct CDR3 sequences; 25% to 30% of these occur just once. The ten largest clonotypes hold 28% of the sample.

Sequencing used PBMCs, mostly from graft donor cells, obtained 360 days after TCRalphabeta/CD19-depleted stem cell transplant. This receptor was taken from a boy in the first two years of life who had a stem cell transplant for SCID, so the T cells may come from the graft donor. This receptor chain uses TRBV6-6 and TRBJ2-1; the D gene remains uncertain. The DNA reads as follows: TGTGCCAGCAGTGCCCATTACAATGAGCAGTTCTTC. Its translation is CASSAHYNEQFF.